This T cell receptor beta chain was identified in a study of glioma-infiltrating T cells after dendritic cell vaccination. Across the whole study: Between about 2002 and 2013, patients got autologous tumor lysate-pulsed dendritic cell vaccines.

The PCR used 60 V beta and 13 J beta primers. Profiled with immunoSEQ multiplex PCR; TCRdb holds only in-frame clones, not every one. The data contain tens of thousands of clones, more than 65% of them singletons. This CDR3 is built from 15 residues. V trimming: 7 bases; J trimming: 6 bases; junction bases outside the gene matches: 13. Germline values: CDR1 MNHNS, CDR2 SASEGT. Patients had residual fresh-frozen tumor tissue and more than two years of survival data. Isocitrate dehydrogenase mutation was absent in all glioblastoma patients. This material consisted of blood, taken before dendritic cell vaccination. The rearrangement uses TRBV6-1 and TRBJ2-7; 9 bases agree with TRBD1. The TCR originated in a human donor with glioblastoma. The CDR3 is CASTTGTGFPGEQYF. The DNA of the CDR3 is TGTGCCAGCACCACCGGGACAGGGTTCCCGGGCGAGCAGTACTTC.